The 3 T cell receptor beta chains below all came from one sample that was sequenced in a study of brain T cells in children with intractable seizures. Indicated time point: blood from clinic visit 5 months post-surgery; TSC patient then seizure free. Assay: immunoSEQ multiplex PCR; the TCRdb copy retains only in-frame clones and omits some. Of under 400,000 clones detected, 93% appear once; the ten largest clones hold roughly 5.7%. The sequences come from peripheral blood, collected 5 to 6 months after surgery. Receptor source: a boy in the first two years of life with tuberous sclerosis and intractable seizures.

The chain couples TRBV27 to TRBJ1-6; D remains unclear. The CDR3 has 14 residues. Germline V CDR1 and CDR2: MNHEY, SMNVEV (reference sequence). The V gene lost 3 bases and the J gene lost 8 bases, with 11 bases spanning the gap. CDR3 protein: CASSLRDMYSPLHF. CDR3 DNA sequence: TGTGCCAGCAGTTTGAGGGATATGTATTCACCCCTCCACTTT.

CDR3 loop: CASSPRLRQGASEKLFF. The CDR3 DNA sequence: TGTGCCAGCAGCCCAAGACTCCGACAGGGGGCGTCTGAAAAACTGTTTTTT. The chain couples TRBV7-9 to TRBJ1-4; 10 bases line up with TRBD1. The germline gives CDR1 SEHNR, CDR2 FQNEAQ (reference sequence). This CDR3 spans 17 amino acids. After removal of 5 bases from V and 7 bases from J, the junction contained 13 bases not matched to a gene.

This chain joins TRBV30 and TRBJ1-4; D unresolved. The germline V gene encodes CDR1 GTSNPN and CDR2 SVGIG (reference sequence). With 0 bases removed from V and 5 bases from J, the gap between germline ends came to 7 bases. The CDR3 covers 13 residues. The DNA for the CDR3 is TGTGCCTGGAGTGTACTGAGGAATGAAAAACTGTTTTTT. Protein product: CAWSVLRNEKLFF.